This TCR beta chain is from a study of T cells of healthy individuals. A single record per CDR3 protein comes from TCRdb applying MiXCR to the 5' RACE reads. The table lists 40,000 to 65,000 distinct CDR3 sequences, over 12% of them singletons. CDR3 size: 14 residues. Germline V gene lookup returns CDR1 SGHTA and CDR2 FQGNSA. V was shortened by 3 bases and J by 3 bases, with 12 bases between the two germline ends. This clonotype was counted ten times or more. This TCR came from a human donor in good health. This sequence joins TRBV7-2 and TRBJ2-7, with a possible D match to TRBD2 (6 bases). DNA of the CDR3: TGTGCCAGCAGCTTTCGAGGGAGGAACTACGAGCAGTACTTC. Translated, it gives CASSFRGRNYEQYF.